Listed below are T cell receptor beta chains from one sample, sequenced in a study of cytomegalovirus exposure and HLA in healthy donors. Repertoires were generated with immunoSEQ multiplex PCR, while TCRdb's copy carries only in-frame clones and drops some. Counted here are some 33,000 clones, about 65% occurring once; the ten biggest clones make up about a fifth. The sequencing sample was made of PBMCs. Receptors originate from a man aged 50-59 years in good health and CMV-seropositive. The CDR3 runs from the conserved cysteine through the conserved F or W. Fields, in order: V gene, clone size, J gene, D gene, CDR3 DNA, CDR3 protein. A D gene is named only where the DNA matches it firmly. Size is stated for part of the rows, as once, few or many counts, or as a class when the clone is expanded.

TRBV27,NA,TRBJ2-7,NA,TGTGCCAGCAGTTTTTACCAATCGATGGCCCACGAGCAGTACTTC,CASSFYQSMAHEQYF
TRBV5-6,NA,TRBJ1-5,NA,TGTGCCAGCAGCTTGGCCGGGGGGGTTGGGCAGCCCCAGCATTTT,CASSLAGGVGQPQHF
TRBV5-4,NA,TRBJ2-3,NA,TGTGCCAGCAGCCCGGGAAGAACCGGGGGAAACACAGATACGCAGTATTTT,CASSPGRTGGNTDTQYF
TRBV6-1,NA,TRBJ2-7,NA,TGTGCCAGCAGTGAAGCGCTCTACCGCCTCCACGAGCAGTACTTC,CASSEALYRLHEQYF
TRBV10-3,NA,TRBJ2-3,NA,TGTGCCATCGCCAGAAAAACAGATACGCAGTATTTT,CAIARKTDTQYF
TRBV14,NA,TRBJ1-5,TRBD1,TGTGCCAGCAGCCTGGACAGGGGAAACACTTATAGCAATCAGCCCCAGCATTTT,CASSLDRGNTYSNQPQHF
TRBV28,NA,TRBJ2-3,NA,TGTGCCAGCAGTTTCCTTAGCGGAACAGATACGCAGTATTTT,CASSFLSGTDTQYF
TRBV6-5,NA,TRBJ2-7,TRBD1,TGTGCCAGCAGCCCCGGGGCAGGGGGTGAGCAGTACTTC,CASSPGAGGEQYF
TRBV28,NA,TRBJ2-2,NA,TGTGCCAGCAGTTTACTTTTCGGGGAGCTGTTTTTT,CASSLLFGELFF
TRBV4-3,NA,TRBJ2-7,NA,TGCGCCAGCAGCCAAGTCACAGGCTCCTACGAGCAGTACTTC,CASSQVTGSYEQYF
TRBV4-2,NA,TRBJ1-6,TRBD1,TGTGCCAGCAGCCAAGGGACAGGGACAAAAGCACCCCTCCACTTT,CASSQGTGTKAPLHF
TRBV15,few,TRBJ2-1,NA,TGTGCCACCGGAGAGACCAACGCCAATGAGCAGTTCTTC,CATGETNANEQFF
TRBV5-6,NA,TRBJ1-4,TRBD1,TGTGCCAGCAGCATCGACAGGGTTGAGGAAAAACTGTTTTTT,CASSIDRVEEKLFF
TRBV5-1,few,TRBJ2-2,NA,TGCGCCAGCAGCTTGACAGGGTCTAGGGAGCTGTTTTTT,CASSLTGSRELFF
TRBV18,NA,TRBJ1-1,NA,TGTGCCAGCTCACCACCCGACAGTTATGACGCTTTCTTT,CASSPPDSYDAFF
TRBV5-1,NA,TRBJ2-7,NA,TGCGCCAGCAGCTTGGTCCCAGCTGGCCAGGGCGTCAACGAGCAGTACTTC,CASSLVPAGQGVNEQYF
TRBV2,NA,TRBJ1-2,NA,TGTGCCAGCAGTGAAACCGGGGGTGGCTACACCTTC,CASSETGGGYTF
TRBV28,NA,TRBJ2-7,TRBD1,TGTGCCAGCTGGACCCGGGACAGCTACGAGCAGTACTTC,CASWTRDSYEQYF
TRBV29-1,NA,TRBJ1-4,TRBD1,TGCAGCGTTGGGGACAGGGGACTGTACGAAAAACTGTTTTTT,CSVGDRGLYEKLFF
TRBV19,NA,TRBJ1-5,NA,TGTGCCAGTGGGAAGGGGGATAAGCAGCCCCAGCATTTT,CASGKGDKQPQHF
TRBV18,NA,TRBJ2-3,NA,TGTGCCAGCTCACCCACAGCTAGCACAGATACGCAGTATTTT,CASSPTASTDTQYF
TRBV29-1,NA,TRBJ2-1,NA,TGCAGCGTTGAAGGCATCACTAGCAATAGAGAGAGCTCCTACAATGAGCAGTTCTTC,CSVEGITSNRESSYNEQFF
TRBV28,NA,TRBJ1-5,TRBD1,TGTGCCAGCAGGAACAGACAGGGAAACAATCAGCCCCAGCATTTT,CASRNRQGNNQPQHF
TRBV11-2,few,TRBJ2-7,TRBD1,TGTGCCAGCACCGGGACAGGGGGCTTCTACGAGCAGTACTTC,CASTGTGGFYEQYF
TRBV13,once,TRBJ1-1,NA,TGTGCCAGCAGCAGACTTAAGACTGAAGCTTTCTTT,CASSRLKTEAFF
TRBV7-3,NA,TRBJ2-7,TRBD2,TGTGCCAGCAGCCCCTGGGGGGGATCCTACGAGCAGTACTTC,CASSPWGGSYEQYF
TRBV29-1,NA,TRBJ2-7,TRBD1,TGCAGCGTTGAGACAGGGCAAGACTACGAGCAGTACTTC,CSVETGQDYEQYF
TRBV5-8,NA,TRBJ1-4,TRBD1,TGTGCCAGCAGCTGGACAGGGGGCCTTGAAAAACTGTTTTTT,CASSWTGGLEKLFF
TRBV5-1,NA,TRBJ2-7,NA,TGCGCCAGCAGCTTGGGTTTGGGGGGGCTATACGAGCAGTACTTC,CASSLGLGGLYEQYF
TRBV5-6,NA,TRBJ1-2,NA,TGTGCCAGCAGCTTGGTGGCTGACTACTATGGCTACACCTTC,CASSLVADYYGYTF
TRBV6-1,NA,TRBJ1-2,TRBD1,TGTGCCAGCACCCGGACAGGTCAGGGGTACTATGGCTACACCTTC,CASTRTGQGYYGYTF
TRBV10-3,NA,TRBJ1-1,TRBD1,TGTGCCATCAGCATCGGGACAGGGGGTAATGGAGCTTTCTTT,CAISIGTGGNGAFF
TRBV6-5,NA,TRBJ2-7,NA,TGTGCCAGCAGCCGGGCGAGGGCCTACGAGCAGTACTTC,CASSRARAYEQYF
TRBV9,NA,TRBJ2-5,TRBD1,TGTGCCAGCAGCGCCGGGACAGGGGGCCTGGAGACCCAGTACTTC,CASSAGTGGLETQYF
TRBV6-6,NA,TRBJ2-1,TRBD2,TGTGCCAGCAGTGACCGACTAGCGGGATTGAATGAGCAGTTCTTC,CASSDRLAGLNEQFF
TRBV6-1,few,TRBJ1-2,TRBD1,TGTGCCAGCAGTGTTGGACAGGGGACCGGCTACACCTTC,CASSVGQGTGYTF
TRBV29-1,NA,TRBJ2-1,NA,TGCAGCGTTTCATTAGACAGGTATCCTTACAATGAGCAGTTCTTC,CSVSLDRYPYNEQFF
TRBV19,few,TRBJ2-1,TRBD2,TGTGCCAGTAGTATCGGACTAGACTCCTACAATGAGCAGTTCTTC,CASSIGLDSYNEQFF
TRBV28,many,TRBJ2-1,NA,TGTGCCAGCAGTATCGACAGTGTGGGGGCAGGGGAGCAGTTCTTC,CASSIDSVGAGEQFF
TRBV28,NA,TRBJ2-5,TRBD2,TGTGCCAGCTTCCGGGAGGGCCAAGAGACCCAGTACTTC,CASFREGQETQYF
TRBV5-1,NA,TRBJ2-3,NA,TGCGCCAGCAGCTTGGAACTAGCACAAGATACGCAGTATTTT,CASSLELAQDTQYF
TRBV29-1,NA,TRBJ2-1,TRBD2,TGCAGCGTTTCTAGCGGCAGCAACTACAATGAGCAGTTCTTC,CSVSSGSNYNEQFF
TRBV29-1,NA,TRBJ2-7,NA,TGCAGCGTTGAGGGTCCGGGATTAAATGATTACGAGCAGTACTTC,CSVEGPGLNDYEQYF
TRBV10-3,NA,TRBJ1-1,TRBD1,TGTGCCATCAGTTGGGACAGGGCGAACACTGAAGCTTTCTTT,CAISWDRANTEAFF
TRBV2,NA,TRBJ2-2,NA,TGTGCCAGCAGTCCACTGGGACTTGGGAACACCGGGGAGCTGTTTTTT,CASSPLGLGNTGELFF
TRBV9,few,TRBJ2-7,NA,TGTGCCAGCAGCGCCCGGGCGGGCTCCTACGAGCAGTACTTC,CASSARAGSYEQYF
TRBV4-1,NA,TRBJ2-7,TRBD2,TGCGCCAGCAGCCAAGGTTTTAGGTCTAGCGGGCGAGACGAGCAGTACTTC,CASSQGFRSSGRDEQYF
TRBV6-6,NA,TRBJ1-4,TRBD1,TGTGCCAGCAGGGAAGGACAGGCTGTGGGTGAAAAACTGTTTTTT,CASREGQAVGEKLFF
TRBV4-2,NA,TRBJ2-3,TRBD2,TGTGCCAGCAGCCAAGAGGGGGGGATTAGCACAGATACGCAGTATTTT,CASSQEGGISTDTQYF
TRBV30,once,TRBJ2-1,NA,TGTGCCTGGAGTCCTTACAGCGGTGAGCAGTTCTTC,CAWSPYSGEQFF